This T cell receptor (beta chain) came from a study of beta chain features in type 1 diabetes. Points from the study as a whole: Researchers report that Type 1 diabetes patients had moderately but significantly shorter TCRB CDR3s across all four CD4+ subsets. In type 1 diabetes patients, VDJ junctions had fewer insertions; deletions at these junctions were more frequent.

The sample holds a few counts of this clone. Antigen specificity is unknown. The length of the CDR3 is 15 residues. CDR1 is MGHDK, CDR2 SYGVNS, per germline. V was clipped by 6 bases and J by 2 bases; unmatched bases: 5. cDNA synthesis used the whole RNA isolate, giving expressed TCRB sequences. TCRdb's table, derived via immunoSEQ multiplex PCR, lists solely in-frame clones and lacks some. The sample lists hundreds of thousands of clones; 15% to 17% were seen once. The TCR sequence derives from a man aged 18 to 30 in good health. This chain connects TRBV25-1 to TRBJ2-5, with 11 bases lining up with TRBD2. The sequenced sample consisted of naive CD4+ T cells from blood. CDR3: CASRASGGPQETQYF. The CDR3 DNA is TGTGCCAGCAGGGCTAGCGGGGGGCCTCAAGAGACCCAGTACTTC.